The 16 T cell receptor beta chains presented below share a single source sample, sequenced in a study of blood T cell repertoires in COVID-19. The protocol was immunoSEQ multiplex PCR, while the TCRdb copy is restricted to in-frame clones and leaves out a portion. Of around 190,000 clones listed, around three quarters are singletons. Sequences were obtained from PBMCs or T cells enriched from blood (not recorded which). The receptors were gathered from a woman aged 45 to 65 with acute COVID-19.

The chain uses TRBV5-1 and TRBJ2-3; 14 positions agree with TRBD2. The CDR3 is 19 residues long. Germline V lookup: CDR1 SGHRS, CDR2 YFSETQ. J lost 3 bases, V lost 4 bases, and 13 bases had no gene match. CDR3 sequence: CASSLPLTSGGAGTDTQYF. CDR3 DNA: TGCGCCAGCAGCCTGCCATTGACTAGCGGGGGGGCAGGTACAGATACGCAGTATTTT.

The J gene is TRBJ1-1, the V gene TRBV5-1; the D is unclear. This CDR3 has 14 residues. V lost 1 base, J lost 10 bases, and 17 bases lay in between. CDR1 SGHRS and CDR2 YFSETQ come from the germline V gene. The CDR3 loop reads CASSLIPEQGGAFF. CDR3 nucleotide sequence: TGCGCCAGCAGCTTGATCCCCGAACAAGGCGGAGCTTTCTTT.

The gene calls are TRBV5-6 and TRBJ2-7; no firm D call. This CDR3 spans 11 amino acids. Germline V gives CDR1 SGHDT, CDR2 YYEEEE. The CDR3, as DNA: TGTGCCAGCAGCTTGGGGGCCGATTGGCACGTC. This sequence encodes CASSLGADWHV.

The chain employs TRBV7-2 and TRBJ1-5; D is ambiguous. Germline CDR1 and CDR2: SGHTA and FQGNSA. The CDR3 sequence is 14 residues long. V lost 3 bases and J 6 bases, leaving 12 bases between the germline ends. CDR3 loop: CASSFGDRSQPQHF. In nucleotides, the CDR3 is TGTGCCAGCAGCTTCGGGGATAGGAGTCAGCCCCAGCATTTT.

The chain carries TRBV11-2 and TRBJ1-2, with 9 bases that match TRBD1. From germline, CDR1 is SGHAT and CDR2 FQNNGV. With V trimmed by 5 bases and J by 8 bases, 9 bases remained unmatched. The CDR3 runs to 14 residues. The CDR3 nucleotides are TGTGCCAGCAGCCCGCAACAGGGGGCGCCCGGCTACACCTTC. As protein: CASSPQQGAPGYTF.

This clone appeared a single time. The gene calls are TRBV19 and TRBJ2-5, with 10 bases lining up with TRBD2. The CDR3 contains 15 residues. In germline, CDR1 is LNHDA, CDR2 SQIVND (reference sequence). The ends lost 5 bases at V and 1 base at J; junction bases unmatched: 4. CDR3 bases: TGTGCCAGTAGTCCCAGGACTAGCGGCCAAGAGACCCAGTACTTC. Translated: CASSPRTSGQETQYF. The full variable domain, with the rest looked up from reference TRBV19 and TRBJ2-5, is DGGITQSPKYLFRKEGQNVTLSCEQNLNHDAMYWYRQDPGQGLRLIYYSQIVNDFQKGDIAEGYSVSREKKESFPLTVTSAQKNPTAFYLCASSPRTSGQETQYFGPGTRLLVL.

The chain uses TRBV4-3 and TRBJ1-1, with a weak D call TRBD1 (5 bases). Germline V gene data show CDR1 as LGHNA and CDR2 as YSLEER. The germline V and J ends were trimmed by 2 bases and 5 bases, with 15 bases remaining between them. This CDR3 is built from 15 residues. The CDR3 spells CASSQNTIGGTEAFF. In DNA form, the CDR3 reads TGCGCCAGCAGCCAAAACACCATCGGGGGAACTGAAGCTTTCTTT.

As DNA, the CDR3 is TGTGCCAGCTCACCACGAGAGGTAGGGGGGAACACTGAAGCTTTCTTT. It is translated as CASSPREVGGNTEAFF. The rearrangement uses TRBV18 and TRBJ1-1; tentatively, D is TRBD1 (6 bases). This CDR3 spans 16 amino acids. V shed 1 base and J shed 1 base, with 13 bases lying between them. Germline loops: CDR1 KGHSH, CDR2 LQKENI.

The genes are TRBV5-5 and TRBJ1-2; D is unclear. The CDR3 consists of 14 residues. V was clipped by 2 bases and J by 0 bases, with 8 bases between them. Germline CDR1 reads SGHKS; CDR2 reads YYEKEE (reference sequence). The DNA of the CDR3 is TGTGCCAGCAGCTTTGGTACGGCTAACTATGGCTACACCTTC. Its protein is CASSFGTANYGYTF.

This clone was detected only once. The rearrangement joins TRBV29-1 to TRBJ1-2; D possibly corresponds to TRBD1 (6 bases). With 6 bases removed from V and 12 bases from J, the gap between germline ends came to 20 bases. Looked up from germline, CDR1 is SQVTM and CDR2 is ANQGSEA. CDR3 length equals 12 residues. The CDR3 protein is CSVSGEATGNTF. The CDR3, as DNA: TGCAGCGTCTCAGGAGAGGCGACAGGCAACACCTTC.

The CDR3 DNA follows: TGTGCCAGCAGCTTAGCGTGGTCAGAAAAAGAGACCCAGTACTTC. Its translation is CASSLAWSEKETQYF. The chain employs TRBV7-2 and TRBJ2-5; no reliable D call. Trimming pared 0 bases from V and 3 bases from J, leaving 11 bases between. The CDR3 length is 15 residues. Germline V gene lookup returns CDR1 SGHTA and CDR2 FQGNSA.

The V call is TRBV2, the J call TRBJ1-3; D is undetermined. V shed 5 bases and J shed 7 bases, with 15 bases lying between them. CDR1 is SNHLY, CDR2 FYNNEI, per germline. This CDR3 is 14 amino acids long. In nucleotides, the CDR3 is TGTGCCAGCAGTTATGCAGCCCGGGAGAACACCATATATTTT. It is translated as CASSYAARENTIYF. The full variable domain, completed using reference TRBV2 and TRBJ1-3, is EPEVTQTPSHQVTQMGQEVILRCVPISNHLYFYWYRQILGQKVEFLVSFYNNEISEKSEIFDDQFSVERPDGSNFTLKIRSTKLEDSAMYFCASSYAARENTIYFGEGSWLTVV.

This sequence joins TRBV7-3 and TRBJ1-4, with 10 bases that match TRBD1. The germline V gene has CDR1 SGHTA and CDR2 FQGTGA. This CDR3 is built from 15 residues. The ends lost 5 bases at V and 7 bases at J; junction bases unmatched: 7. CDR3 bases: TGTGCCAGCAGCCCCTCCGGGACAGGGGTTGAAAAACTGTTTTTT. This codes for CASSPSGTGVEKLFF.

This clone occurred once. The chain recombines TRBV4-3 with TRBJ1-2, with 7 bases lining up with TRBD1. This CDR3 comprises 15 residues. Per germline, CDR1 LGHNA and CDR2 YSLEER. V was clipped by 3 bases and J by 0 bases; unmatched bases: 4. The CDR3 DNA reads TGCGCCAGCAGCCAGTGGACAGGAGCTAACTATGGCTACACCTTC. It encodes CASSQWTGANYGYTF.

This clone appeared once. The chain uses TRBV7-8 and TRBJ1-1; TRBD1 matches at 7 bases. The J segment lost 5 bases and the V segment lost 5 bases, leaving 23 bases of the junction unmatched. Per the germline V gene, CDR1 is SGHVS and CDR2 is FQNEAQ. The CDR3 has 19 residues. CDR3 loop: CASSPRRTGLSVGLTEAFF. CDR3 DNA: TGTGCCAGCAGCCCACGCAGGACAGGTTTGAGTGTTGGGTTAACTGAAGCTTTCTTT.

The genes are TRBV6-4 and TRBJ1-1, with 7 bases that match TRBD1. V lost 6 bases and J lost 1; bases outside the gene matches: 5. In germline, CDR1 is MRHNA, CDR2 SNTAGT. The CDR3 covers 14 residues. This CDR3 is CASSVGTANTEAFF. The CDR3 DNA reads TGTGCCAGCAGCGTAGGGACAGCGAACACTGAAGCTTTCTTT.